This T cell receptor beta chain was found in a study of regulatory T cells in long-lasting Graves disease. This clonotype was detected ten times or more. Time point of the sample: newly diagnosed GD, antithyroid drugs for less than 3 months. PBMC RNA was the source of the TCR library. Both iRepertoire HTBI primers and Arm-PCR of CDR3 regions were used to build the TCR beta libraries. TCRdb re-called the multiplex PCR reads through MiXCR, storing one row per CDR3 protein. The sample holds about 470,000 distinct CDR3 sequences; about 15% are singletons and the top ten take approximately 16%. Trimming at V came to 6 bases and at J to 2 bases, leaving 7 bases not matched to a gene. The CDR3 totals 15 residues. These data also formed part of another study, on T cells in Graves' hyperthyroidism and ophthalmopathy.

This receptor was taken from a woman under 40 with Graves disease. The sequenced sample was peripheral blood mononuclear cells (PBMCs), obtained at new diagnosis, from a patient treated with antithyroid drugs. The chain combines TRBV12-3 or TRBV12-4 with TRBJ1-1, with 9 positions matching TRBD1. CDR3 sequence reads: CASSPQTGGNTEAFF. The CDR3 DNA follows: TGTGCCAGCAGCCCTCAGACAGGGGGAAACACTGAAGCTTTCTTT.